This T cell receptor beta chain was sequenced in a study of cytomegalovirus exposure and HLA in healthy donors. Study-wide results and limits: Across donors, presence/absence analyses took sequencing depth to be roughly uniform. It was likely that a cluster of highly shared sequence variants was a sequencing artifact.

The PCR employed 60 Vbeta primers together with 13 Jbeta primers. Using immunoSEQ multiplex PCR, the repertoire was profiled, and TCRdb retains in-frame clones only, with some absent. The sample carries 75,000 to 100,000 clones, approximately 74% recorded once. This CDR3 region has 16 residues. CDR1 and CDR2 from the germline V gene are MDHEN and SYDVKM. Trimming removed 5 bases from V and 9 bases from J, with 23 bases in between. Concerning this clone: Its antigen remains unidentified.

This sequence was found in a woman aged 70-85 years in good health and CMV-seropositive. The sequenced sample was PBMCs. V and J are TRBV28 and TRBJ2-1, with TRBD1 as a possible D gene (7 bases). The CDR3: CASSPPRSYRGGEQFF. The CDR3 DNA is TGTGCCAGCAGTCCCCCCCGGAGTTACAGGGGAGGTGAGCAGTTCTTC.